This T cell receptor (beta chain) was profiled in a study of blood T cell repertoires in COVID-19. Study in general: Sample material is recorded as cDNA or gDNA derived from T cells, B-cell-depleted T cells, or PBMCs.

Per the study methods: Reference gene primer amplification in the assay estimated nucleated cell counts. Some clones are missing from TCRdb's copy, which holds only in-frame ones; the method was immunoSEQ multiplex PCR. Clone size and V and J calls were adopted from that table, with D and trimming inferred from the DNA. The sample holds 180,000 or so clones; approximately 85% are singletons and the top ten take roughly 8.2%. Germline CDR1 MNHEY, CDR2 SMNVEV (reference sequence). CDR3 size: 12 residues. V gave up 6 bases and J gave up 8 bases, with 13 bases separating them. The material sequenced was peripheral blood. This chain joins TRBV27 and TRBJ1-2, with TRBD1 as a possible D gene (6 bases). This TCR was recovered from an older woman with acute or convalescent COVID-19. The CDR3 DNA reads TGTGCCAGCAGAACAGGGTCCGGGGGCTACACCTTC. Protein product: CASRTGSGGYTF.